This T cell receptor beta chain came from a study of beta chain features in type 1 diabetes. Study observations and caveats: TCRB repertoires of naive, central memory and Treg cells appeared more similar among patients than among healthy donors. Moderate but significant shortening of TCRB CDR3s was recorded in all four CD4+ subsets from Type 1 diabetes patients.

The CDR3 is made up of 15 amino acids. CDR1 is MGHRA and CDR2 is YSYEKL in the germline V gene. V was clipped by 1 base and J by 6 bases, with 14 bases between them. Expressed TCRB transcripts were sequenced because the entire RNA isolate underwent reverse transcription. This table comes from immunoSEQ multiplex PCR, and its TCRdb copy is limited to in-frame clones, with some not included. In the table there are roughly 230,000 clones, 7.5% to 10% of which are singletons. Sorting that relied on CD45RO/CCR7/CD25/CD127/CD95/CD27 yielded CD4+ naive, central memory, regulatory and stem cell-like memory cells. This clone has more than one count but fewer than ten. Its antigen is unidentified.

The sequence was obtained from a woman younger than 30 in good health. The chain joins TRBV4-1 to TRBJ2-3; possible D gene TRBD2, 7 bases. Sequenced material: naive CD4+ T cells from blood. The CDR3 bases are TGCGCCAGCAGCCAAGGGGACGGGGGGCGGGATACGCAGTATTTT. It is translated as CASSQGDGGRDTQYF.